One and the same sample provided the 9 T cell receptor beta chains below, sequenced in a study of T cells after yellow fever vaccination. TCRdb reprocessed the 5' RACE reads with MiXCR, giving one entry per CDR3 protein. The sample includes 110,000 or so distinct CDR3 sequences, 5.5% to 8% of them seen just once. The sample was CD4+ T cells sorted from PBMCs, taken about 49 days after the first yellow fever vaccination. These receptors were obtained from a man younger than 30 who received the YFV17D yellow fever vaccine.

This clonotype was seen ten or more times. The CDR3 DNA follows: TGCAGTGCACTCAGGCAGTATAGCAATCAGCCCCAGCATTTT. This codes for CSALRQYSNQPQHF. J is TRBJ1-5 and V is TRBV20-1, with D hard to call. Germline-derived CDR1 and CDR2 are DFQATT and SNEGSKA (reference sequence). CDR3 length: 14 residues. Deletions cut 6 bases from V and 0 bases from J, with 12 bases between.

This clonotype was detected many times. The V gene is TRBV7-2, the J gene TRBJ2-5; no clear D. CDR1 SGHTA and CDR2 FQGNSA come from the germline V gene. Trimming took 0 bases from V and 0 from J, leaving 8 bases between them. The CDR3 consists of 15 residues. The CDR3 DNA follows: TGTGCCAGCAGCTTAGCTGGAACCTACCAAGAGACCCAGTACTTC. Amino acids: CASSLAGTYQETQYF.

This clonotype was found many times. The genes are TRBV5-1 and TRBJ2-5; 7 bases are a match to TRBD1. The CDR3 has 14 amino acids. Trimming removed 4 bases from V and 2 bases from J; junction bases left unmatched: 5. Germline V gene lookup returns CDR1 SGHRS and CDR2 YFSETQ. CDR3 bases: TGCGCCAGCAGCCTGACAGGGCCACAAGAGACCCAGTACTTC. It is translated as CASSLTGPQETQYF.

This clonotype was detected many times. The chain carries TRBV25-1 and TRBJ1-2, with unresolved D. V was pared by 10 bases and J by 4 bases, with 16 bases between. Germline values: CDR1 MGHDK, CDR2 SYGVNS. CDR3 length equals 13 residues. CDR3 region: CATQPGGIYGYTF. DNA of the CDR3: TGTGCCACCCAACCGGGAGGGATCTATGGCTACACCTTC.

At least ten counts were recorded for this clonotype. The V call is TRBV7-9, the J call TRBJ1-2; possibly TRBD1 for D (5 bases). V lost 4 bases to trimming and J lost 4 bases, with 13 bases between them. The CDR3 sequence is 14 residues long. Germline values: CDR1 SEHNR, CDR2 FQNEAQ (reference sequence). DNA of the CDR3: TGTGCCAGCAGCTCTCCGGGACTCGGCTATGGCTACACCTTC. This translates into CASSSPGLGYGYTF.

The V and J genes are TRBV6-7 and TRBJ2-3; TRBD2 agrees at 8 bases. TRBV6-7 is an ORF, and what it does is uncertain. V was clipped by 11 bases and J by 8 bases; unmatched bases: 27. The CDR3 runs to 18 residues. The CDR3: CAQTPGLAGGLNDGTQYF. CDR3 bases: TGTGCCCAGACTCCGGGCCTGGCGGGGGGCCTTAATGATGGTACGCAGTATTTT.

This clonotype was picked up many times. This chain links TRBV20-1 with TRBJ1-2; perhaps TRBD1 as D (6 bases). The V gene lost 1 base and the J gene lost 4 bases, with 13 bases spanning the gap. CDR3 length: 14 amino acids. Germline CDR1 reads DFQATT; CDR2 reads SNEGSKA (reference sequence). The DNA of the CDR3 is TGCAGTGCTAGAGGCCTACAGGGATCCTATGGCTACACCTTC. Translated: CSARGLQGSYGYTF.

This clonotype was picked up many times. The V gene is TRBV12-3 or TRBV12-4, the J gene TRBJ2-3, with 7 nucleotides matching TRBD2. This CDR3 has 14 residues. Trimming at V came to 5 bases and at J to 5 bases, leaving 7 bases not matched to a gene. CDR3 sequence reads: CASSHSGEGDTQYF. CDR3 DNA: TGTGCCAGCAGTCACAGCGGGGAGGGAGATACGCAGTATTTT.

This clonotype was seen a handful of times. The V call is TRBV3-1, the J call TRBJ2-6; D call uncertain. V lost 4 bases and J lost 2, with 15 bases in between. The CDR3 totals 17 residues. Germline CDR1 and CDR2: LGHDT and YNNKEL (reference sequence). CDR3 in DNA: TGTGCCAGCAGCCGGTCCGAGTTTTTCGCTGGGGCCAACGTCCTGACTTTC. It translates to CASSRSEFFAGANVLTF.